This T cell receptor beta chain was retrieved from a study of T cells in Graves' hyperthyroidism and ophthalmopathy. Findings of the study overall: Most clonotypes expanded in the thyroid (above 0.001) were also present in blood. Ophthalmopathy was distinguished from stable hyperthyroidism by 13 V-J signatures.

The TCR beta CDR3 regions underwent amplification using RNA transcripts as the source. Primed by the HTBI set, a first-round RT-PCR was run on the TCR CDR3. TCRdb reprocessed the multiplex PCR reads with MiXCR, giving one entry per CDR3 protein. The profile covers 220,000 or so distinct CDR3 sequences, with 16% appearing a single time and around 26% taken by the ten largest. The study based diagnoses on clinical symptoms, serum thyroxine and TRAb, thyroid ultrasound and orbital computed tomography. At least ten counts were recorded for this clonotype. The antigen remains undetermined. The germline CDR1 and CDR2 sequences are LGHNT and FRNRAP. This CDR3 spans 13 amino acids. Trimming left V 5 bases short and J 0 bases short, with 8 bases between.

This sequence originates from a woman between 18 and 29 years old with Graves' ophthalmopathy. The material sequenced was blood. The chain links TRBV12-5 to TRBJ2-7, with D hard to call. This chain's CDR3 is CASGLHPSYEQYF. Here the CDR3 DNA reads TGTGCTAGTGGTCTACACCCCTCCTACGAGCAGTACTTC.